The 25 T cell receptor beta chains below were found in one sample sequenced in a study of siplizumab effects on memory and regulatory T cells. The method was immunoSEQ multiplex PCR; TCRdb's version includes in-frame clones alone and lacks a portion of them. Of some 100,000 clones listed, approximately 93% are singletons. The sequenced sample consisted of CD8+ T cells sorted from blood. The receptor set was obtained from a human donor in good health.

About this clone: Compared with germline, one end of the junction differs, possibly owing to a read error. The chain uses TRBV7-2 and TRBJ1-1, with a tentative D call TRBD1 (6 bases). The CDR3 totals 13 residues. Germline assignment: CDR1 SGHTA and CDR2 FQGNSA. The CDR3 DNA is TGTGCCAGCAGCCTCGATCCGGGACATGAAACTTTCTTT. This encodes CASSLDPGHETFF.

V and J are TRBV27 and TRBJ1-1; TRBD1 is a possible D gene (5 bases). The CDR3 covers 14 residues. Per germline, CDR1 MNHEY and CDR2 SMNVEV (reference sequence). The V gene lost 0 bases and the J gene lost 3 bases, with 8 bases spanning the gap. The CDR3 spells CASSLSGGDTEAFF. As DNA, the CDR3 is TGTGCCAGCAGTTTATCGGGGGGGGACACTGAAGCTTTCTTT.

The chain uses TRBV11-2 and TRBJ2-5; D gene uncertain. V dropped 3 bases and J dropped 3 bases, with 17 bases sitting between them. This CDR3 comprises 16 residues. CDR1 is SGHAT, CDR2 FQNNGV, per germline. CDR3 sequence (DNA): TGTGCCAGCAGCTTCTGTCAAGGTGTAATAAAAGAGACCCAGTACTTC. Translating it yields CASSFCQGVIKETQYF.

The rearrangement links TRBV15 to TRBJ2-7, with D perhaps assigned TRBD1 or TRBD2 (5 bases each). The CDR3 is 14 amino acids. The germline gives CDR1 LNHNV, CDR2 YYDKDF (reference sequence). V lost 3 bases, J lost 3 bases, and 12 bases lay in between. As DNA, the CDR3 is TGTGCCACCAGCAGGGGGGAAGAGATCTACGAGCAGTACTTC. Translated, it gives CATSRGEEIYEQYF.

The rearrangement uses TRBV30 and TRBJ1-2; 8 bases agree with TRBD1. The J segment lost 4 bases and the V segment lost 3 bases, leaving 4 bases of the junction unmatched. CDR1 and CDR2 (germline): GTSNPN, SVGIG (reference sequence). The CDR3 loop spans 13 amino acids. DNA of the CDR3: TGTGCCTGGAGCGCAGGGGGCGGCTATGGCTACACCTTC. Residues: CAWSAGGGYGYTF.

This chain joins TRBV7-9 and TRBJ2-7; D possibly matches TRBD1 or TRBD2 (5 bases each). The V and J ends lost 5 bases and 4 bases respectively, with 18 bases between them. Per germline, CDR1 SEHNR and CDR2 FQNEAQ (reference sequence). The CDR3 has 15 residues. CDR3 coding DNA: TGTGCCAGCAGCCTGGGGGAAAGCCAGGAGTACGAGCAGTACTTC. Encoded protein: CASSLGESQEYEQYF.

The chain uses TRBV6-1 and TRBJ1-2; D uncertain. This CDR3 has 12 amino acids. V lost 1 base and J 1 base, leaving 1 base between the germline ends. From germline, CDR1 is MNHNS and CDR2 SASEGT. CDR3 protein: CASSEGNYGYTF. CDR3 DNA: TGTGCCAGCAGTGAAGGTAACTATGGCTACACCTTC.

This sequence joins TRBV4-1 and TRBJ2-7; 10 bases are shared with TRBD1. CDR1 and CDR2 (germline): MGHRA, YSYEKL. V trimming: 0 bases; J trimming: 3 bases; junction bases outside the gene matches: 5. CDR3 size: 16 residues. CDR3 nucleotides: TGCGCCAGCAGCCAAGAGAGACAGGGGGCCCTCTACGAGCAGTACTTC. Translated, it gives CASSQERQGALYEQYF.

The chain recombines TRBV27 with TRBJ2-3; D is uncertain. Trimming took off 3 bases at V and 3 bases at J, with 4 bases between the two ends. In germline, CDR1 is MNHEY, CDR2 SMNVEV (reference sequence). The CDR3 runs to 12 residues. CDR3 residues: CASSLGTDTQYF. The CDR3 DNA follows: TGTGCCAGCAGTTTGGGTACAGATACGCAGTATTTT.

The chain combines TRBV5-1 with TRBJ2-7; a weak D match, TRBD2 (6 bases). The length of the CDR3 is 11 residues. Germline V gene lookup returns CDR1 SGHRS and CDR2 YFSETQ. V was pared by 4 bases and J by 4 bases, with 6 bases between. CDR3: CASSGGYEQYF. The CDR3 DNA is TGCGCCAGCAGCGGGGGGTACGAGCAGTACTTC.

The chain recombines TRBV18 with TRBJ2-3; 7 nucleotides align to TRBD2. J was trimmed by 2 bases and V by 6 bases; bases with no gene match: 11. Germline assignment: CDR1 KGHSH and CDR2 LQKENI. The CDR3 is 16 amino acids. CDR3 in amino acids: CASSRTSENSTDTQYF. As DNA, the CDR3 is TGTGCCAGCTCGCGAACTAGCGAGAACTCCACAGATACGCAGTATTTT.

The J gene is TRBJ2-5, the V gene TRBV13; no definite D call. This CDR3 has 15 residues. The V and J ends lost 5 bases and 4 bases respectively, with 17 bases between them. The germline CDR1 and CDR2 sequences are PRHDT and FYEKMQ (reference sequence). The CDR3 is CASSGGGSVGETQYF. The CDR3 DNA follows: TGTGCCAGCAGCGGCGGCGGCAGCGTAGGAGAGACCCAGTACTTC.

The rearrangement joins TRBV7-6 to TRBJ2-1; 14 bases are a match to TRBD2. The CDR3 consists of 16 residues. V lost 7 bases and J lost 8; bases outside the gene matches: 10. CDR1 is SGHVS and CDR2 is FNYEAQ in the germline V gene. The CDR3 DNA sequence: TGTGCCAGCAACCAAATGGGACTAGCGGGAGCGGATGAGCAGTTCTTC. It translates to CASNQMGLAGADEQFF.

The chain recombines TRBV7-3 with TRBJ2-1; 7 nucleotides align to TRBD2. The CDR3 runs 13 residues. Trimming cost V 5 bases and J 6 bases; bases outside gene matches: 4. Germline CDR1 and CDR2: SGHTA and FQGTGA. The CDR3 region has the DNA TGTGCCAGCAGCCCCGGGACTACCAATGAGCAGTTCTTC. The encoded protein is CASSPGTTNEQFF.

The V call is TRBV29-1, the J call TRBJ1-2, with 7 bases identical to TRBD1. The V and J ends lost 1 base and 3 bases, in that order; junction bases with no gene match: 2. Germline V gene data show CDR1 as SQVTM and CDR2 as ANQGSEA. This CDR3 comprises 13 residues. CDR3 loop: CSVEVDRDYGYTF. CDR3 nucleotides: TGCAGCGTTGAAGTCGACAGGGACTATGGCTACACCTTC.

The chain employs TRBV2 and TRBJ1-1, with a tentative D call TRBD1 (6 bases). Trimming stripped 10 bases from V and 5 bases from J, with 14 bases between. The CDR3 has 12 residues. The germline V gene has CDR1 SNHLY and CDR2 FYNNEI. The CDR3 bases are TGTGCCATCGACAGGACCGCAACTGAAGCTTTCTTT. Amino acids: CAIDRTATEAFF.

This clone appeared once. The chain is built from TRBV27 and TRBJ1-5, with D possibly matching TRBD1 (6 bases). The germline V gene encodes CDR1 MNHEY and CDR2 SMNVEV (reference sequence). The CDR3 covers 12 residues. Trimming took off 6 bases at V and 7 bases at J, with 10 bases between the two ends. The CDR3: CASRQGGQPQHF. The CDR3 region has the DNA TGTGCCAGCAGACAGGGCGGACAGCCCCAGCATTTT.

This chain joins TRBV7-2 and TRBJ1-6; D uncertain. Trimming pared 4 bases from V and 15 bases from J, leaving 10 bases between. In germline, CDR1 is SGHTA, CDR2 FQGNSA. The CDR3 is 11 amino acids. The CDR3 nucleotides are TGTGCCAGCAGCTATAACGGGCTCCTCCACTTT. Amino acids: CASSYNGLLHF.

The rearrangement joins TRBV9 to TRBJ2-2, with D perhaps assigned TRBD1 or TRBD2 (7 bases each). The CDR3 totals 16 residues. Germline V CDR1 and CDR2: SGDLS, YYNGEE. Trimming left V 4 bases short and J 4 bases short, with 17 bases between. CDR3 sequence (DNA): TGTGCCAGCAGCCCCTCGGTCAGGGGGGGCACCGGGGAGCTGTTTTTT. It is translated as CASSPSVRGGTGELFF.

The chain employs TRBV4-1 and TRBJ2-5; D may match TRBD1 or TRBD2 (5 bases each). The CDR3 has 13 residues. Germline V CDR1 and CDR2: MGHRA, YSYEKL. Deletions cut 3 bases from V and 5 bases from J, with 10 bases between. The CDR3 sequence is CASSQTWGETQYF. CDR3 nucleotides: TGCGCCAGCAGCCAGACCTGGGGGGAGACCCAGTACTTC.

The chain carries TRBV4-3 and TRBJ2-1, with D unclear. The CDR3 has 14 amino acids. CDR1 is LGHNA, CDR2 YSLEER, per germline. V lost 1 base to trimming and J lost 5 bases, with 9 bases between them. The CDR3 loop reads CASSQGGYHNEQFF. Written as DNA, the CDR3 is TGCGCCAGCAGCCAAGGGGGTTACCACAATGAGCAGTTCTTC.

The chain links TRBV5-6 to TRBJ2-4, with TRBD1 as a possible D gene (6 bases). Germline V gives CDR1 SGHDT, CDR2 YYEEEE. Trimming took off 0 bases at V and 7 bases at J, with 17 bases between the two ends. This CDR3 has 16 residues. CDR3 protein: CASSLGGGLFFNIQYF. The DNA for the CDR3 is TGTGCCAGCAGCTTGGGTGGGGGCCTCTTTTTTAACATTCAGTACTTC.

The chain has TRBV13 and TRBJ2-5; possibly TRBD2 for D (6 bases). The CDR3 is made up of 15 amino acids. Germline V CDR1 and CDR2: PRHDT, FYEKMQ (reference sequence). The V gene lost 5 bases and the J gene lost 5 bases, with 18 bases spanning the gap. The CDR3 loop reads CASSPRRGPSETQYF. The CDR3 region has the DNA TGTGCCAGCAGCCCCCGGCGGGGCCCCTCGGAGACCCAGTACTTC.

CDR3 protein: CASRGGDSTDTQYF. The CDR3 DNA is TGTGCCAGCAGGGGCGGCGATAGCACAGATACGCAGTATTTT. J is TRBJ2-3 and V is TRBV9; no definite D call. V was trimmed by 5 bases and J by 0 bases, leaving 10 bases between them. This CDR3 has 14 residues. Germline loops: CDR1 SGDLS, CDR2 YYNGEE. The variable domain in full, completed from reference TRBV9 and TRBJ2-3, reads DSGVTQTPKHLITATGQRVTLRCSPRSGDLSVYWYQQSLDQGLQFLIQYYNGEERAKGNILERFSAQQFPDLHSELNLSSLELGDSALYFCASRGGDSTDTQYFGPGTRLTVL.

The chain couples TRBV27 to TRBJ2-5, with 9 bases lining up with TRBD1. The J call may be wrong; the DNA end is better matched by TRBJ2-7. This CDR3 has 13 residues. Per germline, CDR1 MNHEY and CDR2 SMNVEV (reference sequence). CDR3 nucleotides: TGTGCCAGCAGCCCGGACAGGGGCTACGAGCAGTACTTC. Its protein product is CASSPDRGYEQYF.